The 2 T cell receptor beta chains given below trace back to one sample, sequenced in a study of shared clonotypes between healthy human individuals. Libraries were prepared by immunoSEQ multiplex PCR; TCRdb keeps only in-frame clonotypes and omits some of them. The sample holds approximately 2,000,000 clones, 85% to 95% seen once. The sample was naive CD4+ T cells from PBMCs. Subset: CD45RA+ positively selected. The receptors were gathered from a man aged 18 to 29 in good health. Some clones in this sample may be carry-over from other donors' samples.

V and J are TRBV19 and TRBJ2-3, with 8 bases that match TRBD1. V lost 6 bases to trimming and J lost 1 base; unmatched junction nucleotides: 3. Germline V gene lookup returns CDR1 LNHDA and CDR2 SQIVND (reference sequence). The CDR3 is 14 residues long. The chain's CDR3 is CASSTDRGTDTQYF. The CDR3 nucleotides read TGTGCCAGTAGCACGGACAGGGGCACAGATACGCAGTATTTT.

The chain carries TRBV7-3 and TRBJ1-1, with a tentative D call TRBD1 (5 bases). This CDR3 spans 14 amino acids. V was clipped by 5 bases and J by 4 bases, with 14 bases between them. The V gene's germline CDR1 is SGHTA and CDR2 FQGTGA. The DNA of the CDR3 is TGTGCCAGCAGCCCGAATCGACAGAGCACTGAAGCTTTCTTT. Its protein product is CASSPNRQSTEAFF. Full variable domain (rest looked up from reference TRBV7-3 and TRBJ1-1): GAGVSQTPSNKVTEKGKYVELRCDPISGHTALYWYRQSLGQGPEFLIYFQGTGAADDSGLPNDRFFAVRPEGSVSTLKIQRTERGDSAVYLCASSPNRQSTEAFFGQGTRLTVV.